The 31 T cell receptor beta chains below come from one sample, sequenced in a study of blood T cell repertoires in COVID-19. The assay was immunoSEQ multiplex PCR, and TCRdb's table has in-frame clones only and misses some. The top ten hold 7.9% of the sample, which has over 100,000 clones, 75% to 85% seen once. Sequenced sample: peripheral blood. The receptors stem from a man between 65 and 79 years old with acute or convalescent COVID-19.

The rearrangement uses TRBV5-1 and TRBJ2-6; the match to TRBD2 covers 11 bases. The CDR3 has 18 residues. Germline V gives CDR1 SGHRS, CDR2 YFSETQ. V was pared by 7 bases and J by 2 bases, with 11 bases of the junction left unmatched. CDR3 sequence (DNA): TGCGCCAGCGACAGACTAGCGGGACCCACCGCTGGGGCCAACGTCCTGACTTTC. Translation gives CASDRLAGPTAGANVLTF.

The genes are TRBV30 and TRBJ1-1; 8 bases match TRBD1. This CDR3 has 13 amino acids. V lost 7 bases and J lost 5; bases outside the gene matches: 9. Germline V gene data show CDR1 as GTSNPN and CDR2 as SVGIG (reference sequence). The CDR3 coding sequence is TGTGCCTTCTTAGGACAGGGATGGACTGAAGCTTTCTTT. Its translation: CAFLGQGWTEAFF.

The chain couples TRBV9 to TRBJ1-2, with D unresolved. Between the trimmed V and J ends, which lost 0 bases and 0 bases, there was a span of 9 bases. Looked up from germline, CDR1 is SGDLS and CDR2 is YYNGEE. The CDR3 consists of 15 residues. As DNA, the CDR3 is TGTGCCAGCAGCGTAGCCCCAGGTACTAACTATGGCTACACCTTC. It translates to CASSVAPGTNYGYTF.

This clone was recorded a few times. The rearrangement uses TRBV9 and TRBJ2-1; 7 nucleotides agree with TRBD1. The CDR3 consists of 15 residues. CDR1 is SGDLS and CDR2 is YYNGEE in the germline V gene. The junction had 9 bases not matched to a gene; V was cut back by 3 bases and J by 6 bases. CDR3 region: CASSARTPGGNEQFF. CDR3 in DNA: TGTGCCAGCAGCGCTCGGACTCCAGGGGGCAATGAGCAGTTCTTC.

This clone was found once. The rearrangement links TRBV25-1 to TRBJ2-2, with no clear D. The CDR3 has 15 residues. Germline assignment: CDR1 MGHDK and CDR2 SYGVNS. The ends were cut back, 4 bases at V and 5 bases at J, with 14 bases in the middle. CDR3 in amino acids: CASSGFAGYTGELFF. Written as DNA, the CDR3 is TGTGCCAGCAGTGGGTTTGCAGGTTATACCGGGGAGCTGTTTTTT. The whole variable domain, filled in from reference TRBV25-1 and TRBJ2-2, reads EADIYQTPRYLVIGTGKKITLECSQTMGHDKMYWYQQDPGMELHLIHYSYGVNSTEKGDLSSESTVSRIRTEHFPLTLESARPSHTSQYLCASSGFAGYTGELFFGEGSRLTVL.

The chain joins TRBV9 to TRBJ1-3; the D is unclear. The V end lost 3 bases, the J end lost 4 bases, and 14 bases lay between the germline ends. Germline values: CDR1 SGDLS, CDR2 YYNGEE. The CDR3 contains 15 residues. CDR3 sequence reads: CASSARIQLGNTIYF. As DNA, the CDR3 is TGTGCCAGCAGCGCCAGGATACAGCTAGGAAACACCATATATTTT.

V gene TRBV5-1 combines with J gene TRBJ1-2; D is undetermined. Trimming removed 4 bases at V and 4 bases at J, with 17 bases between. There are 15 residues in the CDR3. CDR1 and CDR2 from the germline V gene are SGHRS and YFSETQ. The CDR3 nucleotides read TGCGCCAGCAGCCCGAGCGGACCCCGGGGCTATGGCTACACCTTC. Translated: CASSPSGPRGYGYTF.

The chain joins TRBV10-3 to TRBJ1-1; 9 bases are a match to TRBD1. The germline CDR1 and CDR2 sequences are ENHRY and SYGVKD. With 8 bases clipped from V and 5 bases from J, the junction kept 6 bases outside the gene matches. The CDR3 is 13 residues long. The CDR3 region has the DNA TGTGCCATCGGGACAGGGTACGGTACTGAAGCTTTCTTT. Translating gives CAIGTGYGTEAFF.

This clone was picked up one time. The chain has TRBV27 and TRBJ1-4, with a possible D match to TRBD1 (5 bases). The germline V gene encodes CDR1 MNHEY and CDR2 SMNVEV (reference sequence). V lost 2 bases, J lost 0 bases, and 13 bases lay in between. The CDR3 covers 17 residues. CDR3 nucleotide sequence: TGTGCCAGCAGTTTAGGAGGGGCACCTCCAACTAATGAAAAACTGTTTTTT. Translated: CASSLGGAPPTNEKLFF.

This rearrangement joins TRBV11-3 to TRBJ2-1; D is uncertain. This CDR3 spans 14 amino acids. The germline V gene encodes CDR1 SGHNT and CDR2 YENEEA. Trimming removed 1 base at V and 5 bases at J, with 9 bases between. The CDR3 region is CASSLVSGNNEQFF. Here the CDR3 DNA reads TGTGCCAGCAGCTTAGTTTCAGGTAACAATGAGCAGTTCTTC.

This rearrangement joins TRBV2 to TRBJ2-2, with D unclear. The V gene's germline CDR1 is SNHLY and CDR2 FYNNEI. CDR3 length equals 12 residues. Trimming stripped 5 bases from V and 1 base from J, with 2 bases between. The CDR3 is CASSQNTGELFF. Written as DNA, the CDR3 is TGTGCCAGCAGTCAGAACACCGGGGAGCTGTTTTTT.

This clone was detected a few times. The chain joins TRBV5-1 to TRBJ2-1, with TRBD2 matching over 8 bases. V trimming: 4 bases; J trimming: 2 bases; junction bases outside the gene matches: 5. CDR3 length: 15 amino acids. The germline gives CDR1 SGHRS, CDR2 YFSETQ. CDR3 sequence reads: CASSPIAGTYNEQFF. The DNA of the CDR3 is TGCGCCAGCAGCCCGATAGCGGGAACCTACAATGAGCAGTTCTTC.

This clone was counted once. The rearrangement uses TRBV19 and TRBJ2-6; 8 nucleotides align to TRBD2. Germline V lookup: CDR1 LNHDA, CDR2 SQIVND (reference sequence). V was pared by 7 bases and J by 0 bases, with 2 bases of the junction left unmatched. The CDR3 covers 15 residues. DNA for the CDR3: TGTGCCAGTAAGCGGGAGCTCTCTGGGGCCAACGTCCTGACTTTC. This encodes CASKRELSGANVLTF.

The V call is TRBV5-1, the J call TRBJ1-3; perhaps TRBD1 as D (5 bases). Germline CDR1 SGHRS, CDR2 YFSETQ. Trimming removed 4 bases from V and 2 bases from J, with 10 bases in between. This CDR3 is 14 amino acids long. CDR3 DNA: TGCGCCAGCAGCAAGGGAGGGGCTGGAAACACCATATATTTT. This sequence encodes CASSKGGAGNTIYF. The full variable domain, its missing parts supplied by reference TRBV5-1 and TRBJ1-3, is KAGVTQTPRYLIKTRGQQVTLSCSPISGHRSVSWYQQTPGQGLQFLFEYFSETQRNKGNFPGRFSGRQFSNSRSEMNVSTLELGDSALYLCASSKGGAGNTIYFGEGSWLTVV.

The chain uses TRBV24-1 and TRBJ2-7; 9 bases map to TRBD1. The CDR3 is made up of 15 amino acids. With V trimmed by 3 bases and J by 2 bases, 4 bases remained unmatched. From germline, CDR1 is KGHDR and CDR2 SFDVKD. The CDR3 loop is CATSDGDRDTYEQYF. CDR3 coding DNA: TGTGCCACCAGTGATGGGGACAGGGATACCTACGAGCAGTACTTC.

This sequence joins TRBV24-1 and TRBJ1-1; D is undetermined. In germline, CDR1 is KGHDR, CDR2 SFDVKD. Trimming removed 2 bases at V and 5 bases at J, with 8 bases between. The CDR3 loop spans 13 amino acids. The CDR3 bases are TGTGCCACCAGTGATTCCCGGGTTACTGAAGCTTTCTTT. Its translation is CATSDSRVTEAFF.

The chain has TRBV6-2 or TRBV6-3 and TRBJ2-7; 12 nucleotides line up with TRBD2. CDR3 size: 15 residues. J gave up 2 bases and V 5 bases, and 4 bases lay outside the gene matches. Per germline, CDR1 MNHEY and CDR2 SVGEGT. In nucleotides, the CDR3 is TGTGCCAGCAGTCCGGCTAGCGGGGGGGCCTACGAGCAGTACTTC. This gives the protein CASSPASGGAYEQYF.

The chain uses TRBV6-5 and TRBJ2-7, with D maybe TRBD1 (7 bases). The CDR3 totals 13 residues. Germline-derived CDR1 and CDR2 are MNHEY and SVGAGI. The V end was cut by 10 bases, the J end by 4 bases, with 17 bases between. The chain's CDR3 is CATSDRAIYEQYF. Here the CDR3 DNA reads TGTGCCACTAGCGACAGGGCGATATACGAGCAGTACTTC.

The chain has TRBV6-5 and TRBJ2-6; D might be TRBD1 (5 bases). The CDR3 covers 14 residues. Per the germline V gene, CDR1 is MNHEY and CDR2 is SVGAGI. V lost 6 bases and J lost 0, with 6 bases in between. DNA for the CDR3: TGTGCCAGCAGCCAGGGCTCTGGGGCCAACGTCCTGACTTTC. Amino acids: CASSQGSGANVLTF.

The chain couples TRBV29-1 to TRBJ2-4, with TRBD1 as a possible D gene (6 bases). Germline CDR1 is SQVTM and CDR2 is ANQGSEA. The CDR3 length is 15 residues. V lost 6 bases, J lost 0 bases, and 15 bases lay in between. The CDR3 DNA sequence: TGCAGCGTCGGAACAGGGTGGGGAGCCAAAAACATTCAGTACTTC. Its protein is CSVGTGWGAKNIQYF.

The chain couples TRBV6-1 to TRBJ1-4; D ambiguous. The CDR3 covers 15 residues. CDR1 and CDR2 (germline): MNHNS, SASEGT. Trimming took 3 bases from V and 0 from J, leaving 8 bases between them. Here the CDR3 DNA reads TGTGCCAGCAGTGAGAGATCGGCAACTAATGAAAAACTGTTTTTT. Protein sequence: CASSERSATNEKLFF.

A note on this clone: A much larger clone is a single base away; this may be a read error. Other DNA sequences in this specimen translate into the identical CDR3. The chain combines TRBV9 with TRBJ1-3, with a tentative D call TRBD1 (5 bases). CDR3 length equals 14 residues. CDR1 SGDLS and CDR2 YYNGEE come from the germline V gene. Trimming cost V 3 bases and J 1 base, with 8 bases left between them. CDR3 sequence: CASSATGSGNTIYF. Written as DNA, the CDR3 is TGTGCCAGCAGCGCTACAGGATCTGGAAACACCATATATTTT. Based on the CDR3 plus reference TRBV9 and TRBJ1-3, the full variable domain is DSGVTQTPKHLITATGQRVTLRCSPRSGDLSVYWYQQSLDQGLQFLIQYYNGEERAKGNILERFSAQQFPDLHSELNLSSLELGDSALYFCASSATGSGNTIYFGEGSWLTVV.

The rearrangement uses TRBV5-4 and TRBJ2-7; D possibly corresponds to TRBD2 (6 bases). Trimming pared 2 bases from V and 3 bases from J, leaving 12 bases between. This CDR3 has 14 amino acids. From germline, CDR1 is SGHNT and CDR2 YYREEE (reference sequence). As DNA, the CDR3 is TGTGCCAGCAGCTTCCGGGACTCACTCTACGAGCAGTACTTC. As protein: CASSFRDSLYEQYF.

This chain uses TRBV5-1 with TRBJ1-1, with TRBD1 matching over 7 bases. Germline values: CDR1 SGHRS, CDR2 YFSETQ. The junction had 6 bases not matched to a gene; V was cut back by 3 bases and J by 4 bases. CDR3 length equals 14 residues. In nucleotides, the CDR3 is TGCGCCAGCAGCTCGGGACAGACCGCCACTGAAGCTTTCTTT. It translates to CASSSGQTATEAFF.

This chain links TRBV3-1 (or the pseudogene TRBV3-2) with TRBJ2-1, with D tentatively TRBD1 (6 bases). V was shortened by 1 base and J by 12 bases, with 13 bases between the two germline ends. The CDR3 contains 13 residues. Germline lookup yields CDR1 LGHDT and CDR2 YNNKEL (reference sequence). CDR3 amino acids: CASSQVLQGMQFF. The CDR3 coding sequence is TGTGCCAGCAGCCAAGTCCTGCAGGGGATGCAGTTCTTC.

V usage is TRBV5-1 and J usage is TRBJ2-7; 8 nucleotides line up with TRBD1. Germline assignment: CDR1 SGHRS and CDR2 YFSETQ. The CDR3 covers 15 residues. The trim removed 0 bases at V and 3 bases at J, leaving 5 bases unmatched. CDR3 residues: CASSLAGDRSYEQYF. The CDR3 DNA follows: TGCGCCAGCAGCTTGGCCGGGGACAGGAGCTACGAGCAGTACTTC.

The V and J genes are TRBV29-1 and TRBJ2-3; 8 bases fit TRBD1. The CDR3 runs to 13 residues. Germline loops: CDR1 SQVTM, CDR2 ANQGSEA. V lost 4 bases and J lost 2; bases outside the gene matches: 2. The CDR3 protein is CSVGRGPTDTQYF. For the CDR3, the DNA is TGCAGCGTTGGCAGGGGGCCCACAGATACGCAGTATTTT.

The chain couples TRBV2 to TRBJ1-1; TRBD1 matches 7 bases. The ends lost 3 bases at V and 5 bases at J; junction bases unmatched: 3. Germline values: CDR1 SNHLY, CDR2 FYNNEI. The CDR3 is 13 amino acids. Here the CDR3 DNA reads TGTGCCAGCAGTGAGGCAGGGGGGACTGAAGCTTTCTTT. Translating gives CASSEAGGTEAFF.

This chain links TRBV5-1 with TRBJ1-5; TRBD1 agrees at 9 bases. The CDR3 covers 14 residues. CDR1 and CDR2 from the germline V gene are SGHRS and YFSETQ. V lost 4 bases to trimming and J lost 5 bases; unmatched junction nucleotides: 4. This CDR3 is CASSQTGGYQPQHF. The CDR3 nucleotides are TGCGCCAGCAGCCAAACAGGGGGCTATCAGCCCCAGCATTTT.

The CDR3 nucleotides are TGTGCCAGTAGTACCCAGCCCGACAGTAACTATGGCTACACCTTC. The encoded protein is CASSTQPDSNYGYTF. The V and J genes are TRBV19 and TRBJ1-2, with a weak D call TRBD1 (5 bases). This CDR3 has 15 amino acids. Germline CDR1 is LNHDA and CDR2 is SQIVND (reference sequence). Deletions cut 4 bases from V and 1 base from J, with 13 bases between.

This sequence joins TRBV30 and TRBJ1-5; D is perhaps TRBD1 (6 bases). The CDR3 is 14 amino acids. From germline, CDR1 is GTSNPN and CDR2 SVGIG (reference sequence). Trimming removed 0 bases at V and 6 bases at J, with 12 bases between. The CDR3: CAWSVAGAGQPQHF. The CDR3 DNA is TGTGCCTGGAGTGTAGCAGGGGCTGGTCAGCCCCAGCATTTT.